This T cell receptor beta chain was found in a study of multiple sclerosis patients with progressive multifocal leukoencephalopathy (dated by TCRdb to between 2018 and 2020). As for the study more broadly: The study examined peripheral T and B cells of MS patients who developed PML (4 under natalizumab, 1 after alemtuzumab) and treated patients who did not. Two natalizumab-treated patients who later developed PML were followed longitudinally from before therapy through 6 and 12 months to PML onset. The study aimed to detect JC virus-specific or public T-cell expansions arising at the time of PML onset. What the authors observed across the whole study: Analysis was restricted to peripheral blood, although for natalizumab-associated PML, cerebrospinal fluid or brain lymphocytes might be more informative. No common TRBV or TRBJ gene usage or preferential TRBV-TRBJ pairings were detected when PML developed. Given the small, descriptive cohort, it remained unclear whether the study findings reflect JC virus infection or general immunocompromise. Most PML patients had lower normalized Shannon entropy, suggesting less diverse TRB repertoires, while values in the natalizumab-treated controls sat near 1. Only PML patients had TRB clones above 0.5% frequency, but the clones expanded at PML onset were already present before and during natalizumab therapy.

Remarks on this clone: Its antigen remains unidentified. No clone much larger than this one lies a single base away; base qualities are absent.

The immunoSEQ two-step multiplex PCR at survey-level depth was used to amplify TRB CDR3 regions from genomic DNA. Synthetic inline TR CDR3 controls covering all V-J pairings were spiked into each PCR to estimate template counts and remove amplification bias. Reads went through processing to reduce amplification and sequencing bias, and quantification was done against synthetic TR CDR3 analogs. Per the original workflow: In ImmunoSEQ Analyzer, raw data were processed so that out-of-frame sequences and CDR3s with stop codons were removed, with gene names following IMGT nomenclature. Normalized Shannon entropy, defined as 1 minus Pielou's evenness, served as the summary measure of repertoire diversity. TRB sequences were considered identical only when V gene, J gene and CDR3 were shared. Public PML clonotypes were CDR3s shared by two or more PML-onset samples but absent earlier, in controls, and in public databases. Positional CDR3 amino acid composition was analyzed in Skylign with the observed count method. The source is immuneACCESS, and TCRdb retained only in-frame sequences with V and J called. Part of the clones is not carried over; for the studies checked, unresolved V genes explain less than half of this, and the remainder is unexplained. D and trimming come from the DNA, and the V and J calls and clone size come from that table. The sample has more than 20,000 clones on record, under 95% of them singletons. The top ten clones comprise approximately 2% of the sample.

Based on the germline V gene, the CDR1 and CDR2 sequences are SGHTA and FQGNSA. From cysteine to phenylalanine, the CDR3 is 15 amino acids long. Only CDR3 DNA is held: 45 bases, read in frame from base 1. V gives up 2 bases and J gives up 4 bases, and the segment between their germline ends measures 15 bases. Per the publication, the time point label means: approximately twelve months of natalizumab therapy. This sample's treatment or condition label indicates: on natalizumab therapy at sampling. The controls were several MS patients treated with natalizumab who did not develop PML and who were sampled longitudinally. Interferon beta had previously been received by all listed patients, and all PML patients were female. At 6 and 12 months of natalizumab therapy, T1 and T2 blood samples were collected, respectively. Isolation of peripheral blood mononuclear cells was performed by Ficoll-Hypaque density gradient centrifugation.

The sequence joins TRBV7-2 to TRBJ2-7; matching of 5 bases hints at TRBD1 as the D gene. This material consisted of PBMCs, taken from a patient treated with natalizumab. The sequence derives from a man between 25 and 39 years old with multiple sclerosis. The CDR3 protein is CASSLLAGALYEQYF. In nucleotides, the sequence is TGTGCCAGCAGCTTATTAGCTGGGGCTCTTTACGAGCAGTACTTC.